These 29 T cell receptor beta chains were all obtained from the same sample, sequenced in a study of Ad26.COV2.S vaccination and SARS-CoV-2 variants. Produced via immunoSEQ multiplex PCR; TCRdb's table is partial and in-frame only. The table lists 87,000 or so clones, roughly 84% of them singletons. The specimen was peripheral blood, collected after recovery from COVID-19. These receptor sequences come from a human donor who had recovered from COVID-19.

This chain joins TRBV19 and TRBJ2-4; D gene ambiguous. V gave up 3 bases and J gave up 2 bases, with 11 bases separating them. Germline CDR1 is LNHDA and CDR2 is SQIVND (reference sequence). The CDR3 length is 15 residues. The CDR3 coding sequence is TGTGCCAGTAGTATGGGTGGGCGATCCAAAAACATTCAGTACTTC. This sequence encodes CASSMGGRSKNIQYF.

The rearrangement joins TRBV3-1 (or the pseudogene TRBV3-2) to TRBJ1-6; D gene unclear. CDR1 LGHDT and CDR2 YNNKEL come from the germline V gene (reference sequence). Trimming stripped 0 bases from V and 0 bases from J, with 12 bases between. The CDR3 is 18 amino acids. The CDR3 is CASSQEGVRPSYNSPLHF. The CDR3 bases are TGTGCCAGCAGCCAAGAGGGAGTTAGGCCCTCCTATAATTCACCCCTCCACTTT.

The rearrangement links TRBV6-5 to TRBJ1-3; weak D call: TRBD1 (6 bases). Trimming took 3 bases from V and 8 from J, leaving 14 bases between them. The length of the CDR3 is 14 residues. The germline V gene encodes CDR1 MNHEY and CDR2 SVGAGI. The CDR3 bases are TGTGCCAGCAGTTATAAGAAGGACAGCCACACCATATATTTT. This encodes CASSYKKDSHTIYF.

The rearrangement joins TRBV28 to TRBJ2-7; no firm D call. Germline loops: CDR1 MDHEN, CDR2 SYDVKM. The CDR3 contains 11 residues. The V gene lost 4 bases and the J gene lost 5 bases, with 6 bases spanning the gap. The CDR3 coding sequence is TGTGCCAGCAGTTGGCGTCACGAGCAGTACTTC. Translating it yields CASSWRHEQYF.

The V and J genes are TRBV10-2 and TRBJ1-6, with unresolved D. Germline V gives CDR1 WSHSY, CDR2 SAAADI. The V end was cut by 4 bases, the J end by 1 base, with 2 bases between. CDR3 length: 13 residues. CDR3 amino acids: CASSVSYNSPLHF. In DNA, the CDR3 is TGCGCCAGCAGTGTTTCCTATAATTCACCCCTCCACTTT.

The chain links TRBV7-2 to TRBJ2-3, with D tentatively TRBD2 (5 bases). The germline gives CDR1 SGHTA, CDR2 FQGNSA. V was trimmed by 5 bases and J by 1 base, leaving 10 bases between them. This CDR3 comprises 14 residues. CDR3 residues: CASSEGRGTDTQYF. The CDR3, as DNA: TGTGCCAGCAGCGAGGGAAGGGGCACAGATACGCAGTATTTT.

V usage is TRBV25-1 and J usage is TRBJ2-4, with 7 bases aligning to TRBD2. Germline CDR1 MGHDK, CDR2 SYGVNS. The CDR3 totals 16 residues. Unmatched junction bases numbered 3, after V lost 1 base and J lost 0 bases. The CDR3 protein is CASSESPSGAKNIQYF. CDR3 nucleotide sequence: TGTGCCAGCAGTGAATCCCCTAGCGGAGCCAAAAACATTCAGTACTTC.

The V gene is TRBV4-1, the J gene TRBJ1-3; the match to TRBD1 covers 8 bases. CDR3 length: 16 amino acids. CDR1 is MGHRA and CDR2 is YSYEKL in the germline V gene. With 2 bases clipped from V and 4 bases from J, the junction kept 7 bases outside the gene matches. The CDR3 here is CASSQTDREGGNTIYF. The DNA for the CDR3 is TGCGCCAGCAGCCAAACGGACAGGGAAGGGGGAAACACCATATATTTT.

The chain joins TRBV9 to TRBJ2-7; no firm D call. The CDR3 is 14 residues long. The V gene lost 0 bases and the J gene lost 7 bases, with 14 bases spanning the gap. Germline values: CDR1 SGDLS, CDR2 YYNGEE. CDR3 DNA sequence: TGTGCCAGCAGCGTAGACGTCCTTCCGATAGAGCAGTACTTC. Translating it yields CASSVDVLPIEQYF.

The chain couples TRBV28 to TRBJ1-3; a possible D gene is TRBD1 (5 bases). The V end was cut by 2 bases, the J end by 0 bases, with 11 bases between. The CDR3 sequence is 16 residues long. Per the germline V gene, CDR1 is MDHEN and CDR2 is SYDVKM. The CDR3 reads CASSLLQGGSGNTIYF. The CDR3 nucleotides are TGTGCCAGCAGTTTACTGCAGGGAGGCTCTGGAAACACCATATATTTT.

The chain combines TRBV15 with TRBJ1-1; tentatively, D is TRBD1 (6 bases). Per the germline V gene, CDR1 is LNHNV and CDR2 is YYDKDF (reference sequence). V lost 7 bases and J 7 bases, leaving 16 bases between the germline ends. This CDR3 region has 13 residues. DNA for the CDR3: TGTGCCACCACCCCTACAGGGTTGAGTGAAGCTTTCTTT. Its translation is CATTPTGLSEAFF. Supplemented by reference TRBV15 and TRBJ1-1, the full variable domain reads DAMVIQNPRYQVTQFGKPVTLSCSQTLNHNVMYWYQQKSSQAPKLLFHYYDKDFNNEADTPDNFQSRRPNTSFCFLDIRSPGLGDTAMYLCATTPTGLSEAFFGQGTRLTVV.

CDR3 nucleotide sequence: TGTGCCAGCGCCAAACCCCGGGACACGGGCTTCCATGAGCAGTTCTTC. It translates to CASAKPRDTGFHEQFF. The chain uses TRBV7-6 and TRBJ2-1; possible D gene TRBD1, 6 bases. CDR1 and CDR2 from the germline V gene are SGHVS and FNYEAQ. With 8 bases removed from V and 8 bases from J, the gap between germline ends came to 25 bases. The CDR3 is 16 residues long.

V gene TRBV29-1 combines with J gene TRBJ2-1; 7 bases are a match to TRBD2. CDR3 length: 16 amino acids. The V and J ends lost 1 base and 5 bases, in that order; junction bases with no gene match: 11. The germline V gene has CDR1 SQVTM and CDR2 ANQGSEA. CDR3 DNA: TGCAGCGTTGAAGCCCCTGGCGGGGGACTTAACAATGAGCAGTTCTTC. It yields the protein CSVEAPGGGLNNEQFF.

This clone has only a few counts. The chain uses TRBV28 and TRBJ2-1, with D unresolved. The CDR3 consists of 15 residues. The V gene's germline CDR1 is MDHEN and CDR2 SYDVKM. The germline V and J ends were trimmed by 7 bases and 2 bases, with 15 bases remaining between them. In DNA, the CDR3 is TGTGCCAGCACTACGGGCCATCGTCCCTACAATGAGCAGTTCTTC. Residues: CASTTGHRPYNEQFF.

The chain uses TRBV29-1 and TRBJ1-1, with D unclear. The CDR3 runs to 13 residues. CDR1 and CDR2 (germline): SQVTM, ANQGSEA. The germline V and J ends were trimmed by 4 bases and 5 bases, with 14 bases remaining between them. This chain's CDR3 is CSVAIAERTEAFF. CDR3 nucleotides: TGCAGCGTTGCAATTGCGGAGAGGACTGAAGCTTTCTTT.

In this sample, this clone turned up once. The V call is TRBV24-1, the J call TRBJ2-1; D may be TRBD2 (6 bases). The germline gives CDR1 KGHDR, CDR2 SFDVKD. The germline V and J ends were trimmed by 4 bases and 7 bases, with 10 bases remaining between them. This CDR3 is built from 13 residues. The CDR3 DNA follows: TGTGCCACCAGTGAACTAGCCTTTAATGAGCAGTTCTTC. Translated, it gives CATSELAFNEQFF.

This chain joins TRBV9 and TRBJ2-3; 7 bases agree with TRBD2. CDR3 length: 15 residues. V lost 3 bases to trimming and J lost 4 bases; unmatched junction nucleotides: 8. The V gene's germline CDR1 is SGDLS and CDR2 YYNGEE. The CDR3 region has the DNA TGTGCCAGCAGCGGCAGCGGGGCAGGCGCAGATACGCAGTATTTT. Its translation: CASSGSGAGADTQYF.

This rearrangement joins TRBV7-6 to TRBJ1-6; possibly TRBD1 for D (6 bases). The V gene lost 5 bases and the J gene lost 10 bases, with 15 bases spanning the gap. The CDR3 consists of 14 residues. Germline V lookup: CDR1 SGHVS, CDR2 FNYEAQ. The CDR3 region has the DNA TGTGCCAGCAGCAGCAGGGGTTCGGGCTCACCCCTCCACTTT. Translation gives CASSSRGSGSPLHF.

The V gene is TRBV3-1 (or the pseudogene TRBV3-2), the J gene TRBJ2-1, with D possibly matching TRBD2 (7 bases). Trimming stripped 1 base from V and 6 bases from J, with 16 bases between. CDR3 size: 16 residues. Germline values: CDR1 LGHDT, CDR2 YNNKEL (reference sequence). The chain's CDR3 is CASSQGGREMSNEQFF. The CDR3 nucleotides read TGTGCCAGCAGCCAAGGGGGGCGGGAGATGTCCAATGAGCAGTTCTTC.

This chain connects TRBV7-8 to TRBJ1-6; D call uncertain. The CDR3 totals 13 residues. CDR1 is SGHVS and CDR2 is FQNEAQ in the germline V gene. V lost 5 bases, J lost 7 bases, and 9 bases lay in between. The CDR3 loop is CASSQTRNSPLHF. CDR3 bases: TGTGCCAGCAGCCAGACCCGAAATTCACCCCTCCACTTT.

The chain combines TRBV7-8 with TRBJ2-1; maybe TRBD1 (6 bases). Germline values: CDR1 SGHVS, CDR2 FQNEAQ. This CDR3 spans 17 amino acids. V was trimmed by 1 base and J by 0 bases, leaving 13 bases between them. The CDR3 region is CASSLVGGAGSYNEQFF. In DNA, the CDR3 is TGTGCCAGCAGCTTAGTTGGGGGCGCGGGCTCCTACAATGAGCAGTTCTTC.

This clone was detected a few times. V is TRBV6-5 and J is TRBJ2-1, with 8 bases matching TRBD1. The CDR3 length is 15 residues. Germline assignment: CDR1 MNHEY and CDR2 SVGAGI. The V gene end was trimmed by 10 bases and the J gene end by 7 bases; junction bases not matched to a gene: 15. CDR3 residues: CATQSDRGLKNEQFF. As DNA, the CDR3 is TGTGCCACCCAGAGCGACAGGGGCTTGAAGAATGAGCAGTTCTTC.

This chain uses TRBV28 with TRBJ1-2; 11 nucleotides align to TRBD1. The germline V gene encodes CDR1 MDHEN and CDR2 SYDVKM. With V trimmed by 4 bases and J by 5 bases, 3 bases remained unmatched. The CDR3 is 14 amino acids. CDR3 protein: CASSWTGGWYGYTF. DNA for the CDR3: TGTGCCAGCAGTTGGACAGGGGGCTGGTATGGCTACACCTTC.

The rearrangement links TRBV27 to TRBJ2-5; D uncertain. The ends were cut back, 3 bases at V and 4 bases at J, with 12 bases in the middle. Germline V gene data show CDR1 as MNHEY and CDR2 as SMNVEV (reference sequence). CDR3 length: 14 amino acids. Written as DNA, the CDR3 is TGTGCCAGCAGTTTCCTGGGCCCTCGAGAGACCCAGTACTTC. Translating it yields CASSFLGPRETQYF.

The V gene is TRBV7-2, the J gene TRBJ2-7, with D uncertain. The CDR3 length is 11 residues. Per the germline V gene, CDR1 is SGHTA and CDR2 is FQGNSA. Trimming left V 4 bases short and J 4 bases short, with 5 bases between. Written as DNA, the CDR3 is TGTGCCAGCAGCTCAATATACGAGCAGTACTTC. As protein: CASSSIYEQYF.

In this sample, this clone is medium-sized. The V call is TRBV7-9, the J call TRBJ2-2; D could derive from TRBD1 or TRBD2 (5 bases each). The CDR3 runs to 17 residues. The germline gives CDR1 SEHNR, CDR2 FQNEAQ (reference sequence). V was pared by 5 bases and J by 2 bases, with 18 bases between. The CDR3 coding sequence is TGTGCCAGCAGCCCTCCGGGGCCCCAAAGCAACACCGGGGAGCTGTTTTTT. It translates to CASSPPGPQSNTGELFF.

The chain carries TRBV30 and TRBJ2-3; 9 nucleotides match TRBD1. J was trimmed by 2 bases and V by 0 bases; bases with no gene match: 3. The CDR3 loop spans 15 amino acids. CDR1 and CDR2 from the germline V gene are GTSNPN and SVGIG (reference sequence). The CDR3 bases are TGTGCCTGGAGTGTAGGGGACAGGGACACAGATACGCAGTATTTT. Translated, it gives CAWSVGDRDTDTQYF. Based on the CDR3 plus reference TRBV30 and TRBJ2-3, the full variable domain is SQTIHQWPATLVQPVGSPLSLECTVEGTSNPNLYWYRQAAGRGLQLLFYSVGIGQISSEVPQNLSASRPQDRQFILSSKKLLLSDSGFYLCAWSVGDRDTDTQYFGPGTRLTVL.

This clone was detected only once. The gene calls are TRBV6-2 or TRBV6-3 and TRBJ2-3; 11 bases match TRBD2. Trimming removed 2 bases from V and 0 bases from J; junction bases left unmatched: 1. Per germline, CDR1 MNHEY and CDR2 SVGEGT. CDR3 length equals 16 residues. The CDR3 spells CASSYGTSGSTDTQYF. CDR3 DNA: TGTGCCAGCAGTTACGGGACTAGCGGCAGCACAGATACGCAGTATTTT.

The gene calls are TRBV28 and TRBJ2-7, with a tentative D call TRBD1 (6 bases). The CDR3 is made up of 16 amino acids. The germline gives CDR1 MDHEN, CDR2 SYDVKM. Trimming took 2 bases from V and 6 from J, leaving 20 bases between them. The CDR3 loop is CASSLGASGESSEQYF. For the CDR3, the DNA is TGTGCCAGCAGTTTAGGAGCTTCAGGGGAATCGAGCGAGCAGTACTTC.